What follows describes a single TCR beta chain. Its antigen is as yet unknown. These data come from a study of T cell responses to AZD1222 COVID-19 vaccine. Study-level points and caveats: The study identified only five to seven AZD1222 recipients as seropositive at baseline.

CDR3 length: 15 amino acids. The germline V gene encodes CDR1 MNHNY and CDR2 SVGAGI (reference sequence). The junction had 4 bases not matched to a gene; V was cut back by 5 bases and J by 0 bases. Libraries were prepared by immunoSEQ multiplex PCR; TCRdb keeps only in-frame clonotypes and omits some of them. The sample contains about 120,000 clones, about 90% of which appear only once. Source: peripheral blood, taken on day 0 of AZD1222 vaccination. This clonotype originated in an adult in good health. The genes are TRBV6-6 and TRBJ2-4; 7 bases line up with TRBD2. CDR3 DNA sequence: TGTGCCAGCAGTAGGCAGCGGGAAGCCAAAAACATTCAGTACTTC. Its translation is CASSRQREAKNIQYF.